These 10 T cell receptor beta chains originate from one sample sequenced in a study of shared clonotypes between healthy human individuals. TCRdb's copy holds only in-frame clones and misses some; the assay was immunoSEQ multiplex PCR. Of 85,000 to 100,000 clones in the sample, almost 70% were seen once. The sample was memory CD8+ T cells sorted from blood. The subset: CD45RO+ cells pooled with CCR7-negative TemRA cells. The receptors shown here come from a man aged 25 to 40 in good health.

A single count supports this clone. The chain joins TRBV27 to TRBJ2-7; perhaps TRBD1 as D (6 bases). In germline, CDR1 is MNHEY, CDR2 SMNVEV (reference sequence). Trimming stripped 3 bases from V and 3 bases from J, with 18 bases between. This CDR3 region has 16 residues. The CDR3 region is CASSFSAIGQHYEQYF. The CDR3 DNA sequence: TGTGCCAGCAGTTTTTCCGCGATTGGACAGCACTACGAGCAGTACTTC.

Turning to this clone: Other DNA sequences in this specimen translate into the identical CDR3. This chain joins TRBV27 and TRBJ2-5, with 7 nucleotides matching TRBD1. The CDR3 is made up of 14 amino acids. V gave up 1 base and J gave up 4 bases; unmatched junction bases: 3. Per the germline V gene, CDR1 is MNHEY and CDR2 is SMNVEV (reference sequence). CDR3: CASSLLGGGETQYF. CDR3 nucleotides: TGTGCCAGCAGTTTATTAGGGGGCGGAGAGACCCAGTACTTC.

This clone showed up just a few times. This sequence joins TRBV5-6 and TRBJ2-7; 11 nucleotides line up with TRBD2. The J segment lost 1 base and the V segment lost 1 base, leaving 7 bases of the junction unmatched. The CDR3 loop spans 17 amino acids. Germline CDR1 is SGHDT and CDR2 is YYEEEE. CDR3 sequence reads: CASSLTPLAGVSYEQYF. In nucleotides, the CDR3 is TGTGCCAGCAGCTTGACCCCACTAGCGGGAGTTTCCTACGAGCAGTACTTC.

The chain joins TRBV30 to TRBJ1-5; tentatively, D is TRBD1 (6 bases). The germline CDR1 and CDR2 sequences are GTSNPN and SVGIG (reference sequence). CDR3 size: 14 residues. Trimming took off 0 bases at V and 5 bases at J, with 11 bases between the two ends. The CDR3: CAWSVRTDHQPQHF. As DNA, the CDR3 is TGTGCCTGGAGTGTGAGGACAGATCATCAGCCCCAGCATTTT.

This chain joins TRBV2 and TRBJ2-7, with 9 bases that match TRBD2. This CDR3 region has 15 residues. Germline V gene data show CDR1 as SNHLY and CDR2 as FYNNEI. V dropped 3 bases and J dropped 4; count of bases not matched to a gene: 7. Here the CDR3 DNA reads TGTGCCAGCAGTGATTTCCGGACTAGCGTATACGAGCAGTACTTC. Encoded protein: CASSDFRTSVYEQYF.

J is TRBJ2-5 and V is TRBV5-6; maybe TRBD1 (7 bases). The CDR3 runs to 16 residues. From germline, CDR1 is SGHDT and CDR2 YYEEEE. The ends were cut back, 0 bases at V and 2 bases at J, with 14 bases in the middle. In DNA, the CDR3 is TGTGCCAGCAGCTTGGGGGCGGGGACAGCACAAGAGACCCAGTACTTC. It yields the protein CASSLGAGTAQETQYF.

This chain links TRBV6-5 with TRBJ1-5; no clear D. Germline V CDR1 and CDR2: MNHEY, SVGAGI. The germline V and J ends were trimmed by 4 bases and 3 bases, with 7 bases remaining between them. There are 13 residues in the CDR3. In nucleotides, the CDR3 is TGTGCCAGCAGTTCGACAAACAATCAGCCCCAGCATTTT. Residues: CASSSTNNQPQHF.

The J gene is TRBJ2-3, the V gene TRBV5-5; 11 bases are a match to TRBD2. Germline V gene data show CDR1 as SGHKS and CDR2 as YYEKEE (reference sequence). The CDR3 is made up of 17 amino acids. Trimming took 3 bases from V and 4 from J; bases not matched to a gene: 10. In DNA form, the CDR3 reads TGTGCCAGCAGCTCATTACTAGCGGGAGAAGGTGCAGATACGCAGTATTTT. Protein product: CASSSLLAGEGADTQYF.

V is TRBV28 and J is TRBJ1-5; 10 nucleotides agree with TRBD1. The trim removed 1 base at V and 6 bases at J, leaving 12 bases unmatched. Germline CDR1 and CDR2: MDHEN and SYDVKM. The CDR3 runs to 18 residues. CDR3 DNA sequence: TGTGCCAGCAGTTTATTGTACCGGGACAGGGGTTGGGGTCAGCCCCAGCATTTT. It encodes CASSLLYRDRGWGQPQHF.

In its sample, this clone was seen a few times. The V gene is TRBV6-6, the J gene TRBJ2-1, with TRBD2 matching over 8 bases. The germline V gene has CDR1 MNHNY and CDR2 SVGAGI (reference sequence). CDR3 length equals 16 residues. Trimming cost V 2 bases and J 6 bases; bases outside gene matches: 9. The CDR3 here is CASSYSREGRSNEQFF. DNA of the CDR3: TGTGCCAGCAGTTACAGTCGGGAGGGCCGTAGCAATGAGCAGTTCTTC.